These 24 T cell receptor beta chains came from one sample sequenced in a study of shared clonotypes between healthy human individuals (dated by TCRdb to the early 2020s). For the CD8 naive samples, CD45RO-negative cells were positively selected for CCR7, yielding a CD45RA+CCR7+ population from which TemRA cells were excluded. Library preparation used the immunoSEQ multiplex PCR assay. TCRdb carries this immuneACCESS record with in-frame sequences only. Its versions omit some clonotypes, under half of them owing to an unresolved V gene in the studies checked, with the rest unexplained. Counted in this sample were under 600,000 clones; 95% to 98% of them appeared once. The ten biggest clones cover 0.3% of the sample. The source material was naive CD8+ T cells sorted from blood. The cell subset or site label corresponds to: CD45RA+CCR7+. The receptors derive from a man aged 25 to 40 in good health.

V gene TRBV5-1 combines with J gene TRBJ2-7; the D gene could be TRBD1 or TRBD2 (7 bases each). Germline CDR1 SGHRS, CDR2 YFSETQ. CDR3 length: 17 residues. Trimming took off 4 bases at V and 4 bases at J, with 24 bases between the two ends. The CDR3 here is CASSPGGGKYPPYEQYF. The CDR3, as DNA: TGCGCCAGCAGCCCAGGGGGAGGGAAATATCCCCCTTACGAGCAGTACTTC.

This CDR3 reads CASSRGILDTGELFF. The DNA for the CDR3 is TGCGCCAGCAGCCGCGGGATATTGGACACCGGGGAGCTGTTTTTT. The J gene is TRBJ2-2, the V gene TRBV5-1; D might be TRBD2 (6 bases). The CDR3 totals 15 residues. Between the trimmed V and J ends, which lost 4 bases and 3 bases, there was a span of 13 bases. Germline-derived CDR1 and CDR2 are SGHRS and YFSETQ. Full variable domain (missing parts from reference TRBV5-1 and TRBJ2-2): KAGVTQTPRYLIKTRGQQVTLSCSPISGHRSVSWYQQTPGQGLQFLFEYFSETQRNKGNFPGRFSGRQFSNSRSEMNVSTLELGDSALYLCASSRGILDTGELFFGEGSRLTVL.

The CDR3 DNA reads as TGTGCCAGCATAGACAGGGCGGGAGAGACCCAGTACTTC. Its translation is CASIDRAGETQYF. The V call is TRBV6-1, the J call TRBJ2-5; the match to TRBD1 covers 7 bases. This CDR3 contains 13 residues. Germline CDR1 MNHNS, CDR2 SASEGT. The V and J ends lost 7 bases and 4 bases, in that order; junction bases with no gene match: 6.

The chain uses TRBV28 and TRBJ2-1; unclear D gene. Germline CDR1 reads MDHEN; CDR2 reads SYDVKM. V gave up 3 bases and J gave up 5 bases, with 5 bases separating them. This CDR3 is 12 amino acids long. This chain's CDR3 is CASSFVDNEQFF. Here the CDR3 DNA reads TGTGCCAGCAGTTTTGTGGACAATGAGCAGTTCTTC. Filled out from reference TRBV28 and TRBJ2-1, the complete variable domain reads DVKVTQSSRYLVKRTGEKVFLECVQDMDHENMFWYRQDPGLGLRLIYFSYDVKMKEKGDIPEGYSVSREKKERFSLILESASTNQTSMYLCASSFVDNEQFFGPGTRLTVL.

This rearrangement joins TRBV4-3 to TRBJ2-7; TRBD2 agrees at 15 bases. V dropped 4 bases and J dropped 5; count of bases not matched to a gene: 3. Germline CDR1 and CDR2: LGHNA and YSLEER. There are 15 residues in the CDR3. DNA for the CDR3: TGCGCCAGCAGCCCAGGGACTAGCGGGAGGCACGAGCAGTACTTC. Protein: CASSPGTSGRHEQYF.

This chain links TRBV4-1 with TRBJ2-7; D is possibly TRBD1 (6 bases). This CDR3 contains 11 residues. Trimming stripped 5 bases from V and 6 bases from J, with 8 bases between. Germline CDR1 is MGHRA and CDR2 is YSYEKL. In nucleotides, the CDR3 is TGCGCCAGCAGCTCAGGGGCCGAGCAGTACTTC. This gives the protein CASSSGAEQYF.

The J gene is TRBJ2-5, the V gene TRBV10-1; D is perhaps TRBD2 (5 bases). The V gene's germline CDR1 is WNHNN and CDR2 SYGVQD (reference sequence). V lost 4 bases, J lost 7 bases, and 16 bases lay in between. The CDR3 is 14 amino acids. The CDR3 loop reads CASSASGGGRTQYF. CDR3 nucleotides: TGCGCCAGCAGTGCGAGCGGCGGAGGAAGGACCCAGTACTTC.

This rearrangement joins TRBV4-1 to TRBJ1-2; a possible D gene is TRBD1 (6 bases). The CDR3 runs 17 residues. Trimming shortened V by 0 bases and J by 6 bases, and 20 bases separated the two germline ends. CDR1 MGHRA and CDR2 YSYEKL come from the germline V gene. DNA of the CDR3: TGCGCCAGCAGCCAAGAAGAGCGAGGGACATGGGGTCATGGCTACACCTTC. Protein product: CASSQEERGTWGHGYTF.

The chain has TRBV28 and TRBJ1-5; D unclear. V lost 2 bases, J lost 3 bases, and 8 bases lay in between. From germline, CDR1 is MDHEN and CDR2 SYDVKM. The CDR3 runs 14 residues. The chain's CDR3 is CASSLGGSNQPQHF. The DNA for the CDR3 is TGTGCCAGCAGTTTAGGAGGATCCAATCAGCCCCAGCATTTT. The variable domain in full, with the rest retrieved from reference TRBV28 and TRBJ1-5, is DVKVTQSSRYLVKRTGEKVFLECVQDMDHENMFWYRQDPGLGLRLIYFSYDVKMKEKGDIPEGYSVSREKKERFSLILESASTNQTSMYLCASSLGGSNQPQHFGDGTRLSIL.

The chain joins TRBV10-3 to TRBJ2-2, with 10 positions matching TRBD1. The CDR3 covers 17 residues. V trimming: 2 bases; J trimming: 6 bases; junction bases outside the gene matches: 9. Germline CDR1 reads ENHRY; CDR2 reads SYGVKD. DNA of the CDR3: TGTGCCATCAGTGAGCTGGAGACAGGGGGCCTACCCGGGGAGCTGTTTTTT. Translated: CAISELETGGLPGELFF.

The V and J genes are TRBV27 and TRBJ2-7; a weak D match, TRBD1 (5 bases). The CDR3 contains 16 residues. V gave up 4 bases and J gave up 5 bases, with 21 bases separating them. CDR1 and CDR2 from the germline V gene are MNHEY and SMNVEV (reference sequence). CDR3 amino acids: CASSSITTKGADEQYF. In nucleotides, the CDR3 is TGTGCCAGCAGTTCGATTACGACCAAAGGGGCGGACGAGCAGTACTTC.

A single count supports this clone. V gene TRBV6-5 combines with J gene TRBJ2-1; D is unclear. CDR3 length: 14 residues. V lost 0 bases and J lost 7, with 10 bases in between. Germline V lookup: CDR1 MNHEY, CDR2 SVGAGI. CDR3 in DNA: TGTGCCAGCAGTTACTCGAGTACGGAGAATGAGCAGTTCTTC. Its translation: CASSYSSTENEQFF.

The chain joins TRBV7-9 to TRBJ2-1, with no clear D. V lost 4 bases and J 4 bases, leaving 8 bases between the germline ends. In germline, CDR1 is SEHNR, CDR2 FQNEAQ (reference sequence). CDR3 length: 13 residues. The CDR3 region is CASSSLEYNEQFF. The CDR3 nucleotides read TGTGCCAGCAGCTCGCTCGAATACAATGAGCAGTTCTTC.

Notes on this clone: At the DNA level, this CDR3 is encoded by other sequences in the same sample as well. The V and J genes are TRBV19 and TRBJ2-7; D perhaps matches TRBD1 (5 bases). This CDR3 is built from 14 residues. From germline, CDR1 is LNHDA and CDR2 SQIVND (reference sequence). Trimming stripped 3 bases from V and 2 bases from J, with 11 bases between. Here the CDR3 reads CASSIFAGTYEQYF. The DNA of the CDR3 is TGTGCCAGTAGTATTTTCGCAGGGACCTACGAGCAGTACTTC.

The chain employs TRBV19 and TRBJ1-1; 7 nucleotides line up with TRBD1. V was pared by 1 base and J by 7 bases, with 3 bases of the junction left unmatched. CDR3 length: 13 amino acids. Germline assignment: CDR1 LNHDA and CDR2 SQIVND (reference sequence). The CDR3 nucleotides are TGTGCCAGTAGTATAGTTGGGACAGATGAAGCTTTCTTT. This sequence encodes CASSIVGTDEAFF.

The J gene is TRBJ2-5, the V gene TRBV7-6; tentative D call: TRBD1 (6 bases). Germline V gene sequence: CDR1 SGHVS, CDR2 FNYEAQ. V lost 2 bases and J 5 bases, leaving 33 bases between the germline ends. The CDR3 has 21 residues. The CDR3 sequence is CASSLLNRENFVLRRGETQYF. CDR3 sequence (DNA): TGTGCCAGCAGCTTATTAAACAGGGAAAATTTTGTGTTGCGACGCGGGGAGACCCAGTACTTC.

This clone has a single count. V gene TRBV7-6 combines with J gene TRBJ2-1; the match to TRBD2 covers 7 bases. Losses at the gene ends were 0 bases for V and 5 bases for J; bases not matched to a gene: 4. The CDR3 is made up of 15 amino acids. Germline V gene sequence: CDR1 SGHVS, CDR2 FNYEAQ. The CDR3 protein is CASSLAAGENNEQFF. CDR3 DNA sequence: TGTGCCAGCAGCTTAGCGGCGGGGGAGAACAATGAGCAGTTCTTC.

The table lists this clone with a count of one. The gene calls are TRBV29-1 and TRBJ2-1; 10 nucleotides agree with TRBD1. The CDR3 is 15 residues long. CDR1 SQVTM and CDR2 ANQGSEA come from the germline V gene. V shed 7 bases, J shed 8 bases, and the junction held 14 bases outside the gene matches. CDR3 amino acids: CSGTWTGGMVDEQFF. The CDR3 bases are TGCAGCGGCACATGGACAGGGGGAATGGTCGATGAGCAGTTCTTC.

CDR3 sequence reads: CASSLTSGRALAGEQFF. The CDR3 DNA is TGTGCCAGCAGTTTGACTAGCGGGAGGGCCTTGGCGGGTGAGCAGTTCTTC. This chain connects TRBV7-3 to TRBJ2-1; 14 nucleotides match TRBD2. There are 17 residues in the CDR3. J lost 9 bases, V lost 6 bases, and 13 bases had no gene match. Germline V gene data show CDR1 as SGHTA and CDR2 as FQGTGA.

This chain links TRBV7-3 with TRBJ2-1; 12 positions agree with TRBD2. Trimming cost V 2 bases and J 6 bases; bases outside gene matches: 11. The length of the CDR3 is 18 residues. Germline loops: CDR1 SGHTA, CDR2 FQGTGA. The CDR3 reads CASSLRGPRLAGVNEQFF. The CDR3 nucleotides read TGTGCCAGCAGCTTACGGGGCCCCCGACTAGCGGGAGTCAATGAGCAGTTCTTC.

V usage is TRBV27 and J usage is TRBJ2-2, with D uncertain. The V end lost 3 bases, the J end lost 1 base, and 12 bases lay between the germline ends. CDR3 length: 16 amino acids. The germline CDR1 and CDR2 sequences are MNHEY and SMNVEV (reference sequence). The CDR3 sequence is CASSFLRGRNTGELFF. CDR3 nucleotide sequence: TGTGCCAGCAGTTTCCTACGCGGTAGGAACACCGGGGAGCTGTTTTTT.

The chain links TRBV27 to TRBJ2-1, with TRBD2 matching over 8 bases. V lost 2 bases, J lost 3 bases, and 6 bases stayed unmatched. The CDR3 contains 16 residues. Germline loops: CDR1 MNHEY, CDR2 SMNVEV (reference sequence). CDR3 protein: CASSLVSGSVYNEQFF. In nucleotides, the CDR3 is TGTGCCAGCAGTTTAGTCAGCGGGAGTGTCTACAATGAGCAGTTCTTC.

The chain uses TRBV6-1 and TRBJ2-1; 8 bases line up with TRBD2. V lost 2 bases, J lost 4 bases, and 4 bases stayed unmatched. The CDR3 sequence is 15 residues long. The V gene's germline CDR1 is MNHNS and CDR2 SASEGT. CDR3 sequence (DNA): TGTGCCAGCAGTGAATGGCGGGAGGCATACAATGAGCAGTTCTTC. Residues: CASSEWREAYNEQFF.

This chain uses TRBV5-5 with TRBJ1-1, with 7 bases that match TRBD1. The CDR3 has 14 residues. Germline values: CDR1 SGHKS, CDR2 YYEKEE (reference sequence). Unmatched junction bases numbered 9, after V lost 0 bases and J lost 10 bases. In DNA form, the CDR3 reads TGTGCCAGCAGCTTGGCGAGGGCAGGGGGTACAGCTTTCTTT. This gives the protein CASSLARAGGTAFF. Based on the CDR3 plus reference TRBV5-5 and TRBJ1-1, the full variable domain is DAGVTQSPTHLIKTRGQQVTLRCSPISGHKSVSWYQQVLGQGPQFIFQYYEKEERGRGNFPDRFSARQFPNYSSELNVNALLLGDSALYLCASSLARAGGTAFFGQGTRLTVV.